This TCR beta chain derives from a study of identical twins. Findings and caveats of the study: The study found that models underestimated out-of-frame TCR alpha sharing in monozygotic twins.

All donors were healthy Caucasians. The CDR3 is made up of 17 amino acids. V lost 3 bases, J lost 1 base, and 17 bases lay in between. Ten or more counts support this clonotype. Its antigen is currently unknown. TCRdb called the 5' RACE reads again in MiXCR, with one record for every CDR3 protein. The sample has about 900,000 distinct CDR3 sequences, 10% to 15% seen once; the top ten hold around 1.5%. These records were also assigned to another study, of yellow fever vaccine responses in identical twins.

The sample was PBMCs. The sequence derives from a young woman in good health. The chain employs TRBV12-3 or TRBV12-4 and TRBJ2-3; D assignment may be TRBD1 or TRBD2 (5 bases each). The DNA of the CDR3 is TGTGCCAGCAGTTTTGGGGAGAGAGGGGCGGGCACAGATACGCAGTATTTT. Encoded protein: CASSFGERGAGTDTQYF.